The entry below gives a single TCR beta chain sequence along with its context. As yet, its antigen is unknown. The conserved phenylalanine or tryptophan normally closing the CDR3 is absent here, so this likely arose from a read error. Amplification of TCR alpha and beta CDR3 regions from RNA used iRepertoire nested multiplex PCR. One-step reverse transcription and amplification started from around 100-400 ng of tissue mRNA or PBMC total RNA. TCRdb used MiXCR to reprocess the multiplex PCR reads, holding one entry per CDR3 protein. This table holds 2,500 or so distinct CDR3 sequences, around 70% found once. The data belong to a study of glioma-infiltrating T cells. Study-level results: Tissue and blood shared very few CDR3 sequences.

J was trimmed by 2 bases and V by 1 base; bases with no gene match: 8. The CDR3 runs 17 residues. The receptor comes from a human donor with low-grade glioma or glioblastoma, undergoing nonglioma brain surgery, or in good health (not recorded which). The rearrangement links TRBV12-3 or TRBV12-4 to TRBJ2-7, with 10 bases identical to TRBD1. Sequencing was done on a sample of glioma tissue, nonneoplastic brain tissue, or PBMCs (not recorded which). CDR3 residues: CASSLVPGQGMAYEQYY. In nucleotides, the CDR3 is TGTGCCAGCAGTTTAGTTCCGGGACAGGGGATGGCCTACGAGCAGTACTAC.